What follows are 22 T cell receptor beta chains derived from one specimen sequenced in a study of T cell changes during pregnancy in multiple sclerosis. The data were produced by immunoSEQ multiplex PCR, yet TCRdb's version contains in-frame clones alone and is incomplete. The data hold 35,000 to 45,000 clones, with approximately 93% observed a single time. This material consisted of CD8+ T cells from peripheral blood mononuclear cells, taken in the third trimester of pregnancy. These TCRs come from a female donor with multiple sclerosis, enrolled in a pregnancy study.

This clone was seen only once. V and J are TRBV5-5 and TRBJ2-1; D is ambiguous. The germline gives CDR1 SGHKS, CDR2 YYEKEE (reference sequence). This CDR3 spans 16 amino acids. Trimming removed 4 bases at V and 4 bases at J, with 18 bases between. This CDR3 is CASSTTSGLEYNEQFF. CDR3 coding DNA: TGTGCCAGCAGCACAACCTCAGGTTTAGAGTACAATGAGCAGTTCTTC.

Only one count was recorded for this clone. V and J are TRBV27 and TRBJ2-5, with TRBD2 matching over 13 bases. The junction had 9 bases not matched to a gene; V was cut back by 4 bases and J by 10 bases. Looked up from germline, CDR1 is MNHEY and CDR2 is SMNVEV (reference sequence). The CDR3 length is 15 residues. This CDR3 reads CASSSPGTSGVIQYF. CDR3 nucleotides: TGTGCCAGCAGTTCCCCCGGGACTAGCGGGGTTATCCAGTACTTC.

The CDR3 region has the DNA TGCGCCAGCAGCTTGGGAGAAAACCGGGACTCCCTTCTATTTGGGGCCAACGTCCTGACTTTC. Residues: CASSLGENRDSLLFGANVLTF. V and J are TRBV5-1 and TRBJ2-6, with D possibly being TRBD2 (6 bases). The CDR3 covers 21 residues. Looked up from germline, CDR1 is SGHRS and CDR2 is YFSETQ. V gave up 0 bases and J gave up 3 bases, with 25 bases separating them.

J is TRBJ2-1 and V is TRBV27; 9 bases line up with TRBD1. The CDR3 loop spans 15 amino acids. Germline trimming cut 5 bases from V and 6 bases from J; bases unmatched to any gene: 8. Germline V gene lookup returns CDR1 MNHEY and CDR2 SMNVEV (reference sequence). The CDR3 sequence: CASSQGTGLLNEQFF. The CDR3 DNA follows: TGTGCCAGCAGTCAGGGGACAGGGCTGCTCAATGAGCAGTTCTTC.

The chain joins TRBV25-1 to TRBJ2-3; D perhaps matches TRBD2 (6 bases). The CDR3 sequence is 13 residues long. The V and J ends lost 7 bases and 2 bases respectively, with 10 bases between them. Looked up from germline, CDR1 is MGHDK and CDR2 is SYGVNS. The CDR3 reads CASTSGDTDTQYF. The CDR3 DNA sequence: TGTGCCAGCACATCGGGGGACACAGATACGCAGTATTTT.

The DNA of the CDR3 is TGTGCCAGCAGTCTAGCGGGTTCGGGGGAGACCCAGTACTTC. It codes for CASSLAGSGETQYF. The chain employs TRBV6-5 and TRBJ2-5, with 8 positions matching TRBD2. Germline CDR1 reads MNHEY; CDR2 reads SVGAGI. The CDR3 sequence is 14 residues long. Losses at the gene ends were 5 bases for V and 5 bases for J; bases not matched to a gene: 7.

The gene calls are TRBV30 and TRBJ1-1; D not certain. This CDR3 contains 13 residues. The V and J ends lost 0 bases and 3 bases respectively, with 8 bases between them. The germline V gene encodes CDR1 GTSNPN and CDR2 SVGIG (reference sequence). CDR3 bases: TGTGCCTGGAGTGTGGTAGAGCACACTGAAGCTTTCTTT. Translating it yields CAWSVVEHTEAFF.

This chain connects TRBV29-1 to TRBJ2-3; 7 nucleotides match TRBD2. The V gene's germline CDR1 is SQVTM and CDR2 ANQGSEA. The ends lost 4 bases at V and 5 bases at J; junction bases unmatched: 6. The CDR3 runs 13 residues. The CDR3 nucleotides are TGCAGCGTTGGGGCGGGGGAGGAAGATACGCAGTATTTT. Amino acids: CSVGAGEEDTQYF.

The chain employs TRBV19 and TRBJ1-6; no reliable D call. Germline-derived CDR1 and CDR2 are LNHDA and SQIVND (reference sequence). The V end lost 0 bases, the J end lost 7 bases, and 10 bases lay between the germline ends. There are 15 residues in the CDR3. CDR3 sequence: CASSIDPESNSPLHF. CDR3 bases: TGTGCCAGTAGTATAGATCCAGAATCGAATTCACCCCTCCACTTT.

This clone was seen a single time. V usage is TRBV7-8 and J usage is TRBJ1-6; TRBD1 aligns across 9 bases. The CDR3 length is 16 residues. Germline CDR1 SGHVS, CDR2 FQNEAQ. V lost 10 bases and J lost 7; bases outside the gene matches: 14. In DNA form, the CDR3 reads TGTGCCATTTTCCTACCCGGGACAGGGAGAAATTCACCCCTCCACTTT. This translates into CAIFLPGTGRNSPLHF.

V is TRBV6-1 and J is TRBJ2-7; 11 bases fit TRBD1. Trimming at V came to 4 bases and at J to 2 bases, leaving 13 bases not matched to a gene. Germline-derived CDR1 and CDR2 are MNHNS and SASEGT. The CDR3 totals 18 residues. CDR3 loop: CASSAPISGQGAAYEQYF. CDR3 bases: TGTGCCAGCAGTGCCCCCATTTCCGGACAGGGGGCCGCCTACGAGCAGTACTTC.

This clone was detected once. The CDR3 loop is CASSSNLQKEEKLFF. The CDR3 DNA is TGTGCCAGCAGCTCGAATTTACAGAAAGAGGAAAAACTGTTTTTT. This chain uses TRBV7-9 with TRBJ1-4, with D unclear. This CDR3 comprises 15 residues. V gave up 4 bases and J gave up 8 bases, with 17 bases separating them. Germline V CDR1 and CDR2: SEHNR, FQNEAQ (reference sequence).

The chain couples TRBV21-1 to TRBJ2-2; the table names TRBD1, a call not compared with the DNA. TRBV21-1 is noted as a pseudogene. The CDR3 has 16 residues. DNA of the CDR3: TGTGCCAGCAGCAAAGCCTCCGGACAGGGCACCGGGGAGCTGTTTTTT. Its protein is CASSKASGQGTGELFF.

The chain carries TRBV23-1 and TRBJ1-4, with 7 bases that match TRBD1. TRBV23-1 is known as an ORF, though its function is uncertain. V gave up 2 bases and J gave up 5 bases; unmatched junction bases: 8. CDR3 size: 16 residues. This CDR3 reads CASSQPSTGQNEKLFF. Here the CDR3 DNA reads TGCGCCAGCAGTCAACCCTCGACAGGGCAGAATGAAAAACTGTTTTTT.

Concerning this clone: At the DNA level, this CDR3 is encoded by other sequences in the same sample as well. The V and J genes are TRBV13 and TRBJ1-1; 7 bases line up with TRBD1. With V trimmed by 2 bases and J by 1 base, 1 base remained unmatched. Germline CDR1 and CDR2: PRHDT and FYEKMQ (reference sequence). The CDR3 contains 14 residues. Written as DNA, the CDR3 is TGTGCCAGCAGCTTAAGGACAGGGAACACTGAAGCTTTCTTT. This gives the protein CASSLRTGNTEAFF.

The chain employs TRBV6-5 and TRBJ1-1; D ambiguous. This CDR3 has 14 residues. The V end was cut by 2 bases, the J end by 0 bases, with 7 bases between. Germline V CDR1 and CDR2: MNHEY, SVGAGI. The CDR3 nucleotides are TGTGCCAGCAGTTACGAGAGCATGAACACTGAAGCTTTCTTT. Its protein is CASSYESMNTEAFF.

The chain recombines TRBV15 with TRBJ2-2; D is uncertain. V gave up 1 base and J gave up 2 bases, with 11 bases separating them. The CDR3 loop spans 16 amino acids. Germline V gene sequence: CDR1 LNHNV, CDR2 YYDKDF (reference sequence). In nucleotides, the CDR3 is TGTGCCACCAGCAGAGTTTTCGGTCAAAACACCGGGGAGCTGTTTTTT. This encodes CATSRVFGQNTGELFF.

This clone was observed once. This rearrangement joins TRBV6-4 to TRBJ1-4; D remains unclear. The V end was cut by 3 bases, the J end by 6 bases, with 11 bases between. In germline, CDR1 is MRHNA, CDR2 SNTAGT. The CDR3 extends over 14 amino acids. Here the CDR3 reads CASSEGPGHEKLFF. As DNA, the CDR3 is TGTGCCAGCAGTGAGGGCCCTGGGCATGAAAAACTGTTTTTT.

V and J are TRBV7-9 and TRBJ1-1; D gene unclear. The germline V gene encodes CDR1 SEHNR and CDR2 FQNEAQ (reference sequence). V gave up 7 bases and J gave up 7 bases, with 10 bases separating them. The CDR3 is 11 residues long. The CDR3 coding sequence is TGTGCCAGCACCCCCTCACATGAAGCTTTCTTT. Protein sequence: CASTPSHEAFF.

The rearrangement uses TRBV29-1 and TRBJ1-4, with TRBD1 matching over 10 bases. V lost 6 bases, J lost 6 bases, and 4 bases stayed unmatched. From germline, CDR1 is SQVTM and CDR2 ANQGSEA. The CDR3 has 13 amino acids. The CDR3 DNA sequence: TGCAGCGTCCCAGGGACAGGGGATGAAAAACTGTTTTTT. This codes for CSVPGTGDEKLFF.

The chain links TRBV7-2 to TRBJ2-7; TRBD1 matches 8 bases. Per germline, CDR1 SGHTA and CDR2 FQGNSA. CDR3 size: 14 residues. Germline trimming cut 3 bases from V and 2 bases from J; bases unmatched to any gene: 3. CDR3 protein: CASSFPGQAYEQYF. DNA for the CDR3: TGTGCCAGCAGCTTCCCGGGACAGGCCTACGAGCAGTACTTC.

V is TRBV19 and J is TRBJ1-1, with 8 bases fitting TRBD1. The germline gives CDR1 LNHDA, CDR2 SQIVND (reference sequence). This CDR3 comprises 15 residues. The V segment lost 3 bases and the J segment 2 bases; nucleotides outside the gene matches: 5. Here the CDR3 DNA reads TGTGCCAGTAGTATTCGGGGACAGGCAAACACTGAAGCTTTCTTT. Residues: CASSIRGQANTEAFF.